These 28 T cell receptor beta chains were all obtained from the same sample, sequenced in a study of T cells in Graves' hyperthyroidism and ophthalmopathy. TCR beta CDR3 region amplification was performed from RNA transcripts. The HTBI primer set drove a first-round RT-PCR of the TCR CDR3. In TCRdb, the multiplex PCR reads were re-called with MiXCR into one record per CDR3 protein. This table holds about 640,000 distinct CDR3 sequences, 14% found once. The sample was blood. Source of these receptors: a woman between 45 and 65 years old with Graves' ophthalmopathy.

This clonotype was detected once. The chain is built from TRBV20-1 and TRBJ1-1, with TRBD1 identical over 8 bases. The germline V gene encodes CDR1 DFQATT and CDR2 SNEGSKA (reference sequence). The CDR3 length is 13 residues. The J segment lost 10 bases and the V segment lost 1 base, leaving 8 bases of the junction unmatched. The chain's CDR3 is CSARVTGGMPAFF. The CDR3, as DNA: TGCAGTGCTAGAGTAACAGGGGGGATGCCAGCTTTCTTT.

The J gene is TRBJ2-2, the V gene TRBV24-1, with D tentatively TRBD2 (5 bases). Germline CDR1 and CDR2: KGHDR and SFDVKD. This CDR3 comprises 16 residues. V was cut by 1 base and J by 9 bases, with 17 bases left in between. CDR3 protein: CATSDLEIGGPRELFF. The CDR3 DNA reads TGTGCCACCAGTGATTTAGAGATCGGAGGTCCCCGGGAGCTGTTTTTT.

At least ten counts were recorded for this clonotype. The gene calls are TRBV7-3 and TRBJ1-5; the D gene is possibly TRBD1 (5 bases). V was shortened by 3 bases and J by 6 bases, with 12 bases between the two germline ends. The CDR3 runs 14 residues. Germline V gene sequence: CDR1 SGHTA, CDR2 FQGTGA. The CDR3 coding sequence is TGTGCCAGCAGCTTTGGGGACGACGCTCAGCCCCAGCATTTT. Translation: CASSFGDDAQPQHF.

This clonotype came up a few times. The V call is TRBV28, the J call TRBJ2-1, with 8 bases lining up with TRBD1. The trim removed 5 bases at V and 6 bases at J, leaving 12 bases unmatched. From germline, CDR1 is MDHEN and CDR2 SYDVKM. The CDR3 length is 16 residues. The CDR3 nucleotides read TGTGCCAGCAGTAATAGCAGGGGGCGTACGAGCAATGAGCAGTTCTTC. Translating it yields CASSNSRGRTSNEQFF.

There are many counts of this clonotype. The chain uses TRBV7-9 and TRBJ1-1; D might be TRBD1 (6 bases). The CDR3 is made up of 19 amino acids. Germline values: CDR1 SEHNR, CDR2 FQNEAQ (reference sequence). The V and J ends lost 2 bases and 0 bases respectively, with 22 bases between them. Here the CDR3 reads CASSLKRWTEPELNTEAFF. In nucleotides, the CDR3 is TGTGCCAGCAGCTTAAAGAGATGGACAGAGCCGGAATTGAACACTGAAGCTTTCTTT. Supplemented by reference TRBV7-9 and TRBJ1-1, the full variable domain reads DTGVSQNPRHKITKRGQNVTFRCDPISEHNRLYWYRQTLGQGPEFLTYFQNEAQLEKSRLLSDRFSAERPKGSFSTLEIQRTEQGDSAMYLCASSLKRWTEPELNTEAFFGQGTRLTVV.

This clonotype occurred a few times. This chain uses TRBV9 with TRBJ2-1; D unresolved. V lost 3 bases, J lost 0 bases, and 10 bases lay in between. The CDR3 is made up of 15 amino acids. Germline lookup yields CDR1 SGDLS and CDR2 YYNGEE. CDR3 sequence reads: CASSGYTSSYNEQFF. The CDR3 DNA is TGTGCCAGCAGCGGATACACGAGCTCCTACAATGAGCAGTTCTTC.

The chain links TRBV28 to TRBJ1-5; 8 bases fit TRBD1. In germline, CDR1 is MDHEN, CDR2 SYDVKM. V lost 7 bases, J lost 5 bases, and 7 bases stayed unmatched. The CDR3 has 14 residues. CDR3 nucleotides: TGTGCCAGCATAATACAGGGGGATCATCAGCCCCAGCATTTT. Its translation: CASIIQGDHQPQHF.

The chain links TRBV12-3 or TRBV12-4 to TRBJ2-5; 14 positions agree with TRBD2. The J segment lost 5 bases and the V segment lost 8 bases, leaving 4 bases of the junction unmatched. The CDR3 has 14 amino acids. In DNA, the CDR3 is TGTGCCAGCTGGGGACTAGCGGGAGACGAGACCCAGTACTTC. It translates to CASWGLAGDETQYF.

This clonotype turned up a few times. This chain links TRBV6-2 or TRBV6-3 with TRBJ2-7, with 9 positions matching TRBD1. The germline V gene has CDR1 MNHEY and CDR2 SVGEGT. The CDR3 has 15 residues. Losses at the gene ends were 2 bases for V and 4 bases for J; bases not matched to a gene: 6. The chain's CDR3 is CASSYAGQGLYEQYF. Written as DNA, the CDR3 is TGTGCCAGCAGTTACGCGGGACAGGGACTTTACGAGCAGTACTTC.

This clonotype was seen more than once but under ten times. This chain joins TRBV18 and TRBJ2-7; the match to TRBD1 covers 9 bases. The CDR3 runs 12 residues. V gave up 4 bases and J gave up 7 bases; unmatched junction bases: 2. Germline lookup yields CDR1 KGHSH and CDR2 LQKENI. In DNA form, the CDR3 reads TGTGCCAGCTCACAGGACAGGGGAGAGCAGTACTTC. The encoded protein is CASSQDRGEQYF.

This clonotype was recorded a few times. This chain uses TRBV20-1 with TRBJ2-5; weak D call: TRBD2 (5 bases). CDR3 length: 14 residues. V was cut by 3 bases and J by 2 bases, with 13 bases left in between. Germline loops: CDR1 DFQATT, CDR2 SNEGSKA (reference sequence). CDR3 protein: CSASRTLGQETQYF. CDR3 in DNA: TGCAGTGCTAGCCGGACTCTCGGTCAAGAGACCCAGTACTTC.

The CDR3 loop reads CASSENDRPQHF. In DNA, the CDR3 is TGTGCCAGCAGTGAAAACGACCGCCCCCAGCATTTT. The chain links TRBV6-1 to TRBJ1-5; D is ambiguous. Germline V lookup: CDR1 MNHNS, CDR2 SASEGT. V lost 2 bases and J lost 10, with 9 bases in between. The CDR3 has 12 residues.

The rearrangement links TRBV15 to TRBJ1-5, with no clear D. CDR3 length: 17 residues. Germline V gives CDR1 LNHNV, CDR2 YYDKDF (reference sequence). The ends were cut back, 0 bases at V and 0 bases at J, with 12 bases in the middle. CDR3 loop: CATSRDITGFSNQPQHF. CDR3 nucleotides: TGTGCCACCAGCAGAGATATTACGGGATTTAGCAATCAGCCCCAGCATTTT.

The chain has TRBV4-2 and TRBJ2-7, with D hard to call. CDR3 size: 17 residues. V was cut by 1 base and J by 0 bases, with 16 bases left in between. Germline V CDR1 and CDR2: LGHNA, YNFKEQ. CDR3 sequence (DNA): TGTGCCAGCAGCCAAGGGTTTTTAGGCTTAAGCTCCTACGAGCAGTACTTC. The encoded protein is CASSQGFLGLSSYEQYF.

This chain uses TRBV20-1 with TRBJ1-2; D might be TRBD1 (5 bases). V gave up 3 bases and J gave up 1 base, with 6 bases separating them. CDR3 length: 12 residues. Germline loops: CDR1 DFQATT, CDR2 SNEGSKA (reference sequence). This CDR3 is CSARGDNYGYTF. The CDR3 coding sequence is TGCAGTGCTAGGGGGGATAACTATGGCTACACCTTC.

This clonotype has a count of ten or more. The CDR3 DNA follows: TGTGCCAGCAGTCGCTTCGGAGCGGGAGCTAACACCGGGGAGCTGTTTTTT. It is translated as CASSRFGAGANTGELFF. The J gene is TRBJ2-2, the V gene TRBV27; the match to TRBD2 covers 8 bases. The ends lost 5 bases at V and 2 bases at J; junction bases unmatched: 10. This CDR3 contains 17 residues. Germline CDR1 is MNHEY and CDR2 is SMNVEV (reference sequence).

This clonotype showed up many times. The rearrangement uses TRBV28 and TRBJ1-1, with unresolved D. CDR3 length: 13 residues. Trimming shortened V by 2 bases and J by 4 bases, and 8 bases separated the two germline ends. Per the germline V gene, CDR1 is MDHEN and CDR2 is SYDVKM. The CDR3 sequence: CASSLLVSTEAFF. In nucleotides, the CDR3 is TGTGCCAGCAGTTTACTAGTCTCCACTGAAGCTTTCTTT.

This clonotype was seen at least ten times. The chain uses TRBV24-1 and TRBJ2-1; the match to TRBD2 covers 14 bases. The CDR3 length is 19 residues. V lost 3 bases and J lost 4; bases outside the gene matches: 10. Germline-derived CDR1 and CDR2 are KGHDR and SFDVKD. The CDR3 region has the DNA TGTGCCACCAGTGATGTCGGGACTAGCGGGAGATTGGGTTACAATGAGCAGTTCTTC. Protein: CATSDVGTSGRLGYNEQFF.

This clonotype was observed a few times. The V call is TRBV29-1, the J call TRBJ2-7; D is possibly TRBD1 or TRBD2 (5 bases each). Germline loops: CDR1 SQVTM, CDR2 ANQGSEA. The V gene lost 4 bases and the J gene lost 4 bases, with 11 bases spanning the gap. The CDR3 is made up of 12 amino acids. The chain's CDR3 is CSVVWGIYEQYF. CDR3 bases: TGCAGCGTTGTTTGGGGGATTTACGAGCAGTACTTC.

Notes on this clonotype: With a much larger clone just one base away, this may be a read error. The chain has TRBV20-1 and TRBJ2-7; weak D call: TRBD1 (6 bases). The CDR3 is 14 amino acids. The germline V gene has CDR1 DFQATT and CDR2 SNEGSKA (reference sequence). CDR3 bases: TGCAGTGCTAGAGATCTAACTAGGGGGTACGAGCAGTGCTTC. Protein: CSARDLTRGYEQCF.

This clonotype was counted between two and nine times. The chain joins TRBV29-1 to TRBJ1-1, with D possibly TRBD1 on 6 matching bases. V lost 7 bases and J 5 bases, leaving 17 bases between the germline ends. Germline CDR1 reads SQVTM; CDR2 reads ANQGSEA. The CDR3 runs to 13 residues. This CDR3 is CSAALGGGTEAFF. For the CDR3, the DNA is TGCAGCGCCGCCCTGGGGGGCGGAACTGAAGCTTTCTTT.

This clonotype showed up many times. CDR3 residues: CASSLTPDIRSGANVLTF. The CDR3 DNA sequence: TGTGCCAGCAGTTTAACCCCGGACATCCGTTCTGGGGCCAACGTCCTGACTTTC. The chain is built from TRBV28 and TRBJ2-6; D is possibly TRBD1 (5 bases). Per germline, CDR1 MDHEN and CDR2 SYDVKM. V gave up 2 bases and J gave up 1 base, with 15 bases separating them. This CDR3 is built from 18 residues.

This clonotype was counted once. The chain couples TRBV7-9 to TRBJ1-2, with TRBD1 identical over 7 bases. Looked up from germline, CDR1 is SEHNR and CDR2 is FQNEAQ (reference sequence). CDR3 length: 13 amino acids. The junction had 3 bases not matched to a gene; V was cut back by 4 bases and J by 4 bases. DNA of the CDR3: TGTGCCAGCAGCTGGGGACAGCCCTATGGCTACACCTTC. The encoded protein is CASSWGQPYGYTF. The whole variable domain, remainder taken from reference TRBV7-9 and TRBJ1-2, is DTGVSQNPRHKITKRGQNVTFRCDPISEHNRLYWYRQTLGQGPEFLTYFQNEAQLEKSRLLSDRFSAERPKGSFSTLEIQRTEQGDSAMYLCASSWGQPYGYTFGSGTRLTVV.

This clonotype occurred many times. The V call is TRBV7-2, the J call TRBJ1-2, with D perhaps matching TRBD1 (5 bases). CDR1 and CDR2 from the germline V gene are SGHTA and FQGNSA. The V end was cut by 1 base, the J end by 6 bases, with 12 bases between. This CDR3 comprises 14 residues. The CDR3 coding sequence is TGTGCCAGCAGCTTAGTCGCCAGGGAGCATGGCTACACCTTC. It specifies CASSLVAREHGYTF.

This clonotype was detected many times. The chain has TRBV7-3 and TRBJ1-1, with TRBD1 matching over 9 bases. J was trimmed by 4 bases and V by 5 bases; bases with no gene match: 8. This CDR3 comprises 15 residues. Germline V CDR1 and CDR2: SGHTA, FQGTGA. The CDR3 here is CASSPGTGFATEAFF. The CDR3 DNA reads TGTGCCAGCAGCCCCGGGACAGGGTTTGCCACTGAAGCTTTCTTT.

This clonotype was picked up many times. V gene TRBV27 combines with J gene TRBJ1-2, with TRBD1 as a possible D gene (6 bases). This CDR3 contains 14 residues. V was clipped by 5 bases and J by 7 bases, with 17 bases between them. Germline values: CDR1 MNHEY, CDR2 SMNVEV (reference sequence). CDR3 DNA: TGTGCCAGCAGTCCATTGCCCGACAGGTCTGGCTACACCTTC. Its protein is CASSPLPDRSGYTF.

This clonotype turned up a few times. V is TRBV10-3 and J is TRBJ2-4, with TRBD1 as a possible D gene (5 bases). Per the germline V gene, CDR1 is ENHRY and CDR2 is SYGVKD. Trimming removed 3 bases from V and 8 bases from J, with 8 bases in between. There are 12 residues in the CDR3. In DNA form, the CDR3 reads TGTGCCATCAGTGACAGGGAACACATTCAGTACTTC. Translating gives CAISDREHIQYF.

This clonotype came up many times. The CDR3 protein is CASSGTEDSYEQYF. The CDR3 nucleotides are TGTGCCAGCTCCGGGACAGAGGACTCCTACGAGCAGTACTTC. The chain is built from TRBV18 and TRBJ2-7; 7 bases line up with TRBD1. The ends lost 6 bases at V and 0 bases at J; junction bases unmatched: 5. CDR1 is KGHSH and CDR2 is LQKENI in the germline V gene. The CDR3 is made up of 14 amino acids.